This TCR beta chain was captured by sequencing in a study of T cell repertoires in cytomegalovirus infection (dated by TCRdb to the late 2010s). For context, the study as a whole: Alongside well-studied HLA-B-restricted epitopes, the peptide stimulations were aimed at recently identified HLA-C-restricted CMV epitopes, whose presentation resists viral immunomodulation. Donor HLA type was relevant to the analysis, because carriage of CMV infection together with the matching HLA type was indicated by public TCR beta signatures.

Sequencing was performed on an Illumina HiSeq 1500. TCRdb reprocessed the public reads (quality trimming at Q25 with fastp, clone calling with MiXCR) and kept in-frame beta chains. Entries that share a CDR3 protein sequence are merged under the most common genes and DNA. This sample has approximately 120,000 distinct CDR3 sequences in its table, and more than 25% of those were observed once. Jointly, the top ten make up roughly 53% of the sample. The CDR3 runs 18 amino acids, cysteine and phenylalanine included. Only the CDR3 DNA is retained, 54 bases long and in frame from the first base. V is pruned by 8 bases and J by 2 bases, leaving 11 bases of the junction without a gene match. As encoded in the germline V gene, CDR1 is MDHEN while CDR2 is SYDVKM. The sample's treatment or condition label is to be understood as: in vitro stimulation with specific CMV peptide epitopes to enrich CMV-specific T cells.

Remarks on this clonotype: Its antigen specificity is not known. One base away there is no much larger clone; base qualities are not given.

Overall results and qualifications from the work: Carriers of CMV infection plus the relevant HLA type were discriminated by the cumulative frequency of public TCR beta family members in the study cohort and in an independent 352-donor cohort. The ex vivo response was dominated by HLA-C-restricted CMV-specific TCR beta clonotypes, which also provided the single most frequent clonotype in two of eight donors.

The receptor was isolated from a human donor in good health (CMV status not recorded). Some clones in this sample may be carry-over from other donors' samples. Recombination joined TRBV28 with TRBJ2-3, and TRBD2 matches 15 of the central bases. This specimen was CD8+ T cells from cultured PBMCs, taken from culture after CMV antigen stimulation. The CDR3 amino acid sequence is: CASEGTSGGPLVTDTQYF. The DNA sequence is TGTGCCAGCGAAGGGACTAGCGGGGGGCCGCTAGTCACAGATACGCAGTATTTT. Reference TRBV28 and TRBJ2-3 proteins supply the regions before and after the CDR3; the full variable domain is: DVKVTQSSRYLVKRTGEKVFLECVQDMDHENMFWYRQDPGLGLRLIYFSYDVKMKEKGDIPEGYSVSREKKERFSLILESASTNQTSMYLCASEGTSGGPLVTDTQYFGPGTRLTVL.